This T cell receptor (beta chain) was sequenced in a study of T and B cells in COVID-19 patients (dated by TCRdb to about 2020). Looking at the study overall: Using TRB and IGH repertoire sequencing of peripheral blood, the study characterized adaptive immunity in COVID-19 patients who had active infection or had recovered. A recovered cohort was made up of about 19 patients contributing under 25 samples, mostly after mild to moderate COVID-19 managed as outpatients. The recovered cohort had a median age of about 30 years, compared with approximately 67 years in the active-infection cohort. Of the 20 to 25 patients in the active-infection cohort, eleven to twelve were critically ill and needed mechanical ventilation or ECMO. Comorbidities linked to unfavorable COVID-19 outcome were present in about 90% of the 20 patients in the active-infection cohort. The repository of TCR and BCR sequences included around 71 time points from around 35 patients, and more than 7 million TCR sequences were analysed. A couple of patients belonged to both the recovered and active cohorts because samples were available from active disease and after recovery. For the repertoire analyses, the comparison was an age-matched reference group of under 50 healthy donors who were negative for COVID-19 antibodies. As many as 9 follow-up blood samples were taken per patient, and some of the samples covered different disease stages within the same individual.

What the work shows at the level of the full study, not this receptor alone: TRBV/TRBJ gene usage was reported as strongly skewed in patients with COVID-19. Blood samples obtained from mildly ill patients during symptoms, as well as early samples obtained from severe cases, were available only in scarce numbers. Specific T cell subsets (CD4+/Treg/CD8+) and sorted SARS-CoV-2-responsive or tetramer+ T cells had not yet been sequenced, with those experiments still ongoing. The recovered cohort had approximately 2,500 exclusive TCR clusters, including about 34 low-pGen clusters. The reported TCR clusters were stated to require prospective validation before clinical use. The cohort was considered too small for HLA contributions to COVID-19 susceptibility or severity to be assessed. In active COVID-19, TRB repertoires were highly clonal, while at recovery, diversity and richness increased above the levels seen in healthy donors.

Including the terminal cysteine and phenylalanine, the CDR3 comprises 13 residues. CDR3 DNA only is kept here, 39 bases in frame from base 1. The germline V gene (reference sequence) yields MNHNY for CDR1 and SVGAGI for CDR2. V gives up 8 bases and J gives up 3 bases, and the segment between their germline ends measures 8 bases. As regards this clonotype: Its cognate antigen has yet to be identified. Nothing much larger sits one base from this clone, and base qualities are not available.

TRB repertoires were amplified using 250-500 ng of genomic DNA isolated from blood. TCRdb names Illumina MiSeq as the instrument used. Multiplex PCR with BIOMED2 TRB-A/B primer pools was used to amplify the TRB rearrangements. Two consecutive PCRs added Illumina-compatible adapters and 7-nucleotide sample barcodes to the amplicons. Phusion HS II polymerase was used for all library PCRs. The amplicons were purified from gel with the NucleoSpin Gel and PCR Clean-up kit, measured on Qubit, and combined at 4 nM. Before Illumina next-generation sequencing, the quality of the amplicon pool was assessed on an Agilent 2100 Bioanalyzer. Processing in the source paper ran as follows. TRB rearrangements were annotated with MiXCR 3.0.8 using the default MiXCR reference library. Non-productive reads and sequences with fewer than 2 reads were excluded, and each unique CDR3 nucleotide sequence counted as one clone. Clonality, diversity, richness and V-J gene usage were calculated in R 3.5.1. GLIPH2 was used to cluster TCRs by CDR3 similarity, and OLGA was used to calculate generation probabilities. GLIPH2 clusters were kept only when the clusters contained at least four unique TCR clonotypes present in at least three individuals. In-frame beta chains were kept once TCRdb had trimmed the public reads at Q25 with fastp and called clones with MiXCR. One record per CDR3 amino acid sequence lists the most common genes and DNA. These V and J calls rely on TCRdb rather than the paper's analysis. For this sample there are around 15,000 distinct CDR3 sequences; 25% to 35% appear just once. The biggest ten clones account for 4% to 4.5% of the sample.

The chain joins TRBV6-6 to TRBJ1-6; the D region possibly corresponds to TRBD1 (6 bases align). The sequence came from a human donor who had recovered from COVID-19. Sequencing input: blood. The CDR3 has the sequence CASGQLYNSPLHF. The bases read TGTGCCAGCGGACAGCTCTATAATTCACCCCTCCACTTT.